The table lists the clone carrying this T cell receptor beta chain with a count of one. Its antigen is currently unknown. Trimming shortened V by 2 bases and J by 6 bases, and 7 bases separated the two germline ends. The CDR3 runs 12 residues. CDR1 and CDR2 from the germline V gene are MNHEY and SMNVEV (reference sequence). Only in-frame clones appear in the TCRdb table, and some are missing; sequencing was by immunoSEQ multiplex PCR. The sample lists tens of thousands of clones, 70% to 90% occurring once. The entry originates in a study of T cell responses to AZD1222 COVID-19 vaccine. Study-wide findings and caveats: At baseline, seropositivity was found in only five or six AZD1222 recipients.

Specimen: peripheral blood, collected on day 0 of AZD1222 vaccination. This rearrangement joins TRBV27 to TRBJ2-5; no reliable D call. This sequence was found in an adult in good health. CDR3 sequence (DNA): TGTGCCAGCAGTTTACTCGGGCAGACCCAGTACTTC. Encoded protein: CASSLLGQTQYF.